Detailed here is one TCR beta chain. Antigen: not known. This sample is drawn from a study of cytomegalovirus exposure and HLA in healthy donors. Study conclusions and caveats: TCR beta chain V- and J-gene trimming was linked, in a later analysis, to a missense variant in DCLRE1C. Rarity characterized most TCR sequences, yet some public TCRs appeared in many donors. The study reported that TCR beta sequences accurately predicted HLA-A and HLA-B alleles in most subjects.

This CDR3 contains 14 residues. The V and J ends lost 6 bases and 7 bases, in that order; junction bases with no gene match: 9. Germline CDR1 ENHRY, CDR2 SYGVKD. PCR used 60 Vbeta primers and 13 Jbeta primers. Only in-frame clones appear in the TCRdb table, and some are missing; sequencing was by immunoSEQ multiplex PCR. Here the sample spans some 40,000 clones, around 69% being singletons. The J gene is TRBJ1-5, the V gene TRBV10-3; 7 bases line up with TRBD1. This TCR was recovered from a man under 40 in good health and CMV-seronegative. The material sequenced was PBMCs. Here the CDR3 reads CAISPTGDGQPQHF. In DNA form, the CDR3 reads TGTGCCATCAGCCCCACAGGGGATGGCCAGCCCCAGCATTTT.